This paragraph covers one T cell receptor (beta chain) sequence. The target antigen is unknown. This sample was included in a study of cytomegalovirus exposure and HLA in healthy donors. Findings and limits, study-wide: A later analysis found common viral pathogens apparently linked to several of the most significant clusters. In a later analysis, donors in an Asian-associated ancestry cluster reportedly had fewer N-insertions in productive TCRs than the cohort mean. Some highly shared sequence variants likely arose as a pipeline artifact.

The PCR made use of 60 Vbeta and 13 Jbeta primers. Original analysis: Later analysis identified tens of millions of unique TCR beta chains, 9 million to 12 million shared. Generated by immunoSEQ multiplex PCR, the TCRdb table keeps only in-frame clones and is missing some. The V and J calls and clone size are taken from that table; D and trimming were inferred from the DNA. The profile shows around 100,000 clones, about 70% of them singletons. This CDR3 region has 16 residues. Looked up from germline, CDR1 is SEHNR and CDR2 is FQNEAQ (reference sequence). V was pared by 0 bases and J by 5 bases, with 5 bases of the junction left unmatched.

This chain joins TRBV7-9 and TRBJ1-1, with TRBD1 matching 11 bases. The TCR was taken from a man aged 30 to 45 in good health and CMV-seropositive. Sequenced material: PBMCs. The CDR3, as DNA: TGTGCCAGCAGCTTAGCTGGGACAGGGGGGAGGACTGAAGCTTTCTTT. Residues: CASSLAGTGGRTEAFF.